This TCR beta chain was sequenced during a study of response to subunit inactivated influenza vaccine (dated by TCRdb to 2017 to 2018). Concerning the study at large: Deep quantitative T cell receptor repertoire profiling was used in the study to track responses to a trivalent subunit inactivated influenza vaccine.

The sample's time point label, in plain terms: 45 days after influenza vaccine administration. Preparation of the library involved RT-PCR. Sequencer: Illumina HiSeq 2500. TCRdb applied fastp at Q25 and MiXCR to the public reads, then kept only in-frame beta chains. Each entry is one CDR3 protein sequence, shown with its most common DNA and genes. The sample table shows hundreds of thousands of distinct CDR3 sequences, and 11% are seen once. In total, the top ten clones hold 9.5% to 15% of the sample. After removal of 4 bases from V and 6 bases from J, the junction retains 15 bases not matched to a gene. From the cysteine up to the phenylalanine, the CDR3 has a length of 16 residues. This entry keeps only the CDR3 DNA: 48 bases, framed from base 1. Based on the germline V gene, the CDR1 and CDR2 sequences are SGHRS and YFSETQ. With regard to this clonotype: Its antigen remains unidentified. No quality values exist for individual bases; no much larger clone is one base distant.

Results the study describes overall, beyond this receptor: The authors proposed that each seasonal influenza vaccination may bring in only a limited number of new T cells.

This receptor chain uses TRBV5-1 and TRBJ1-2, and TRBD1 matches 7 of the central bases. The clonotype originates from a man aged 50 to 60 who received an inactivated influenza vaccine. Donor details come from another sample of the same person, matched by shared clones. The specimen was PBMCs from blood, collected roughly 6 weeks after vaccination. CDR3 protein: CASSVSWPGGLDGYTF. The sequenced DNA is TGCGCCAGCAGCGTTTCCTGGCCAGGGGGATTGGATGGCTACACCTTC.